The next 16 T cell receptor beta chains were all read from a single sample in a study of cytomegalovirus exposure and HLA in healthy donors. Some clones are missing from TCRdb's copy, which holds only in-frame ones; the method was immunoSEQ multiplex PCR. The sample has some 170,000 clones, around 87% seen once. What was sequenced was PBMCs. The receptors originated from a woman in her 30s in good health and CMV-seronegative.

The gene calls are TRBV6-1 and TRBJ1-2; possibly TRBD1 for D (6 bases). CDR3 size: 12 residues. The V and J ends lost 8 bases and 5 bases respectively, with 12 bases between them. Germline CDR1 reads MNHNS; CDR2 reads SASEGT. The CDR3 loop reads CASGQTGYGYTF. The DNA of the CDR3 is TGTGCCAGCGGACAGACTGGTTATGGCTACACCTTC.

As regards this clone: Germline is not matched at one junction end, which may reflect a read error. The CDR3, as DNA: TGTGCCAGCATCCAAGACCTAACCCGGAACACTGAAGCTTTCTTT. It yields the protein CASIQDLTRNTEAFF. This chain joins TRBV4-2 and TRBJ1-1; no clear D. This CDR3 has 15 residues. In germline, CDR1 is LGHNA, CDR2 YNFKEQ.

The chain employs TRBV2 and TRBJ1-4; tentative D call: TRBD1 (6 bases). The V end was cut by 4 bases, the J end by 8 bases, with 8 bases between. CDR3 length: 12 residues. Germline values: CDR1 SNHLY, CDR2 FYNNEI. The CDR3 spells CASSGDREKLFF. Here the CDR3 DNA reads TGTGCCAGCAGTGGTGACAGGGAAAAACTGTTTTTT.

The chain carries TRBV4-3 and TRBJ2-3; 9 bases match TRBD2. V trimming: 3 bases; J trimming: 8 bases; junction bases outside the gene matches: 3. Looked up from germline, CDR1 is LGHNA and CDR2 is YSLEER. This CDR3 is built from 13 residues. CDR3 sequence (DNA): TGCGCCAGCAGCCAGGGACTAGCCCCTACGCAGTATTTT. Translating it yields CASSQGLAPTQYF.

This clone is a singleton in its sample. The V call is TRBV5-6, the J call TRBJ2-4, with 12 positions matching TRBD1. V gave up 2 bases and J gave up 8 bases; unmatched junction bases: 5. The germline V gene has CDR1 SGHDT and CDR2 YYEEEE. This CDR3 is built from 15 residues. The CDR3 sequence: CASSFPGQGADIQYF. The CDR3 bases are TGTGCCAGCAGCTTCCCGGGACAGGGGGCCGACATTCAGTACTTC.

The chain joins TRBV6-5 to TRBJ2-2; tentative D call: TRBD1 (6 bases). CDR1 is MNHEY and CDR2 is SVGAGI in the germline V gene. There are 15 residues in the CDR3. V was trimmed by 6 bases and J by 0 bases, leaving 11 bases between them. This chain's CDR3 is CASSNRAPNTGELFF. In DNA form, the CDR3 reads TGTGCCAGCAGCAACAGGGCCCCGAACACCGGGGAGCTGTTTTTT.

The sample holds one count of this clone. This chain uses TRBV27 with TRBJ1-4; D is perhaps TRBD1 (5 bases). Germline V CDR1 and CDR2: MNHEY, SMNVEV (reference sequence). V was clipped by 5 bases and J by 7 bases, with 11 bases between them. The CDR3 spans 13 residues. CDR3 sequence: CASSSGTFEKLFF. The CDR3 DNA follows: TGTGCCAGCAGTAGCGGGACGTTTGAAAAACTGTTTTTT.

The chain has TRBV20-1 and TRBJ1-2, with unresolved D. Germline CDR1 reads DFQATT; CDR2 reads SNEGSKA (reference sequence). The germline V and J ends were trimmed by 3 bases and 7 bases, with 9 bases remaining between them. CDR3 length equals 11 residues. The CDR3 nucleotides read TGCAGTGCTAGCGCAGGAGGTGGCTACACCTTC. The encoded protein is CSASAGGGYTF.

The rearrangement joins TRBV6-6 to TRBJ2-6; D might be TRBD2 (6 bases). The V gene's germline CDR1 is MNHNY and CDR2 SVGAGI (reference sequence). Trimming removed 6 bases from V and 4 bases from J, with 10 bases in between. The CDR3 loop spans 14 amino acids. The CDR3 is CASSPGGGANVLTF. The CDR3 region has the DNA TGTGCCAGCAGCCCCGGAGGGGGGGCCAACGTCCTGACTTTC.

In this sample, this clone turned up once. The chain uses TRBV7-9 and TRBJ2-3, with 12 bases aligning to TRBD2. Germline V lookup: CDR1 SEHNR, CDR2 FQNEAQ (reference sequence). The CDR3 extends over 16 amino acids. With 5 bases clipped from V and 1 base from J, the junction kept 4 bases outside the gene matches. The CDR3 DNA is TGTGCCAGCAGCCCCTGGACTAGCGGGGGCACAGATACGCAGTATTTT. It translates to CASSPWTSGGTDTQYF.

The rearrangement uses TRBV11-2 and TRBJ1-1; 7 nucleotides line up with TRBD1. The V gene's germline CDR1 is SGHAT and CDR2 FQNNGV. CDR3 length: 17 residues. V shed 1 base, J shed 4 bases, and the junction held 12 bases outside the gene matches. The CDR3 loop reads CASSLGQTITGVTEAFF. The DNA for the CDR3 is TGTGCCAGCAGCTTAGGCCAGACGATTACAGGGGTCACTGAAGCTTTCTTT.

This clone occurred once. This rearrangement joins TRBV5-6 to TRBJ2-7; TRBD1 matches at 7 bases. This CDR3 region has 15 residues. After removal of 4 bases from V and 7 bases from J, the junction contained 14 bases not matched to a gene. The V gene's germline CDR1 is SGHDT and CDR2 YYEEEE. The CDR3 nucleotides are TGTGCCAGCAGCCGCGGACAGGAGGTGCCTCGGGAGCAGTACTTC. Residues: CASSRGQEVPREQYF. The whole variable domain, filled in from reference TRBV5-6 and TRBJ2-7, reads DAGVTQSPTHLIKTRGQQVTLRCSPKSGHDTVSWYQQALGQGPQFIFQYYEEEERQRGNFPDRFSGHQFPNYSSELNVNALLLGDSALYLCASSRGQEVPREQYFGPGTRLTVT.

The chain couples TRBV27 to TRBJ2-3; 7 bases align to TRBD2. The germline V gene encodes CDR1 MNHEY and CDR2 SMNVEV (reference sequence). V was clipped by 6 bases and J by 0 bases; unmatched bases: 9. The CDR3 consists of 16 residues. For the CDR3, the DNA is TGTGCCAGCAGGGCGGACCGACTAGCTAGCACAGATACGCAGTATTTT. Amino acids: CASRADRLASTDTQYF.

The rearrangement joins TRBV27 to TRBJ1-6; perhaps TRBD1 as D (5 bases). Deletions cut 6 bases from V and 6 bases from J, with 15 bases between. CDR3 length: 15 amino acids. Germline CDR1 MNHEY, CDR2 SMNVEV (reference sequence). The CDR3 loop is CASSRVTGGNSPLHF. DNA for the CDR3: TGTGCCAGCAGCCGGGTCACGGGGGGTAATTCACCCCTCCACTTT.

J is TRBJ2-5 and V is TRBV7-9; no definite D call. V was trimmed by 5 bases and J by 4 bases, leaving 5 bases between them. The CDR3 totals 11 residues. Germline V gene sequence: CDR1 SEHNR, CDR2 FQNEAQ (reference sequence). The CDR3 DNA is TGTGCCAGCAGCCGACTAGAGACCCAGTACTTC. Its protein product is CASSRLETQYF.

The chain couples TRBV7-9 to TRBJ2-7; D may be TRBD2 (5 bases). V lost 5 bases and J 3 bases, leaving 14 bases between the germline ends. This CDR3 contains 14 residues. Germline CDR1 SEHNR, CDR2 FQNEAQ (reference sequence). The CDR3 nucleotides are TGTGCCAGCAGCGCCGTTGGCGGACTCTACGAGCAGTACTTC. The encoded protein is CASSAVGGLYEQYF.